What follows are 7 T cell receptor beta chains derived from one specimen sequenced in a study of control samples from healthy donors and cancer patients. Profiled with immunoSEQ multiplex PCR; TCRdb holds only in-frame clones, not every one. The sample consists of about 110,000 clones, about four fifths of them appearing once. Sequenced sample: blood. Every receptor here comes from a woman in her 50s in good health.

V is TRBV6-6 and J is TRBJ2-3; D gene ambiguous. There are 16 residues in the CDR3. V dropped 3 bases and J dropped 2 bases, with 15 bases sitting between them. The germline V gene encodes CDR1 MNHNY and CDR2 SVGAGI (reference sequence). In DNA form, the CDR3 reads TGTGCCAGCAGTTATGAGGATCTGGGCACCACAGATACGCAGTATTTT. Its protein product is CASSYEDLGTTDTQYF.

This sequence joins TRBV29-1 and TRBJ1-2; TRBD1 agrees at 8 bases. The CDR3 is made up of 14 amino acids. Germline V gene sequence: CDR1 SQVTM, CDR2 ANQGSEA. V was clipped by 6 bases and J by 4 bases; unmatched bases: 10. CDR3 protein: CSVGPGGQSYGYTF. In DNA form, the CDR3 reads TGCAGCGTCGGTCCAGGGGGCCAGAGCTATGGCTACACCTTC. Full variable domain (outside the CDR3, taken from reference TRBV29-1 and TRBJ1-2): SAVISQKPSRDICQRGTSLTIQCQVDSQVTMMFWYRQQPGQSLTLIATANQGSEATYESGFVIDKFPISRPNLTFSTLTVSNMSPEDSSIYLCSVGPGGQSYGYTFGSGTRLTVV.

The chain links TRBV28 to TRBJ1-6; D not resolved. The CDR3 has 13 residues. Germline CDR1 MDHEN, CDR2 SYDVKM. V was shortened by 10 bases and J by 0 bases, with 7 bases between the two germline ends. The CDR3 DNA reads TGTGCCACGACGGACTCCTATAATTCACCCCTCCACTTT. Translating it yields CATTDSYNSPLHF.

This rearrangement joins TRBV11-2 to TRBJ2-7; 7 bases map to TRBD2. CDR3 length equals 13 residues. V shed 2 bases, J shed 5 bases, and the junction held 3 bases outside the gene matches. The germline CDR1 and CDR2 sequences are SGHAT and FQNNGV. The CDR3 DNA follows: TGTGCCAGCAGCTTACCAGGGAGGGACGAGCAGTACTTC. It translates to CASSLPGRDEQYF.

V usage is TRBV5-6 and J usage is TRBJ2-5; D unresolved. V lost 4 bases and J lost 4, with 14 bases in between. Germline CDR1 is SGHDT and CDR2 is YYEEEE. The CDR3 contains 14 residues. The DNA for the CDR3 is TGTGCCAGCAGCCCCCCCAGTGGATCAGAGACCCAGTACTTC. This translates into CASSPPSGSETQYF. Full variable domain (remainder filled in from reference TRBV5-6 and TRBJ2-5): DAGVTQSPTHLIKTRGQQVTLRCSPKSGHDTVSWYQQALGQGPQFIFQYYEEEERQRGNFPDRFSGHQFPNYSSELNVNALLLGDSALYLCASSPPSGSETQYFGPGTRLLVL.

The chain couples TRBV11-3 to TRBJ2-5; a possible D gene is TRBD1 (6 bases). The CDR3 contains 15 residues. The V end was cut by 3 bases, the J end by 5 bases, with 16 bases between. CDR1 and CDR2 from the germline V gene are SGHNT and YENEEA. The CDR3 coding sequence is TGTGCCAGCAGCTTGGGTCCAGGGGAGATGGAGACCCAGTACTTC. This translates into CASSLGPGEMETQYF.

The chain combines TRBV6-5 with TRBJ1-5; D is uncertain. Trimming pared 6 bases from V and 0 bases from J, leaving 9 bases between. Germline CDR1 reads MNHEY; CDR2 reads SVGAGI. The CDR3 has 14 amino acids. CDR3 in amino acids: CASRGGSSNQPQHF. CDR3 DNA: TGTGCCAGCAGGGGAGGTAGTAGCAATCAGCCCCAGCATTTT.